This T cell receptor beta chain was sequenced in a study of spatial heterogeneity in lung cancer. In the study overall: Raw-read counts averaged over ten per unique TCR and UMI combination.

All TCR cDNA molecules were individually tagged with a unique molecular identifier. TCRdb re-called the 5' RACE reads with MiXCR, one entry per CDR3 protein. The sample records approximately 40,000 distinct CDR3 sequences, 6.5% to 9% being singletons. V gave up 0 bases and J gave up 0 bases; unmatched junction bases: 9. The CDR3 covers 19 residues. CDR1 is LGHNA and CDR2 is YSLEER in the germline V gene. Study results and limitations: Whereas they appeared in blood less at follow-up, ubiquitous expanded tumor TCRs appeared there more at resection.

Noted time point: sample taken at primary tumor resection. Whole RNA, which was extracted from tumor, nontumor lung tissue or frozen PBMC, was sequenced without any cell sorting. This clonotype was seen repeatedly, ten times or more. No antigen is known for it. This clonotype was sampled from a male donor with early-stage non-small cell lung cancer. The gene calls are TRBV4-3 and TRBJ2-4; 9 bases agree with TRBD2. The material was PBMCs, obtained at surgery. This chain's CDR3 is CASSQDTRGGELAKNIQYF. In DNA form, the CDR3 reads TGCGCCAGCAGCCAAGATACGCGCGGGGGGGAACTAGCCAAAAACATTCAGTACTTC.